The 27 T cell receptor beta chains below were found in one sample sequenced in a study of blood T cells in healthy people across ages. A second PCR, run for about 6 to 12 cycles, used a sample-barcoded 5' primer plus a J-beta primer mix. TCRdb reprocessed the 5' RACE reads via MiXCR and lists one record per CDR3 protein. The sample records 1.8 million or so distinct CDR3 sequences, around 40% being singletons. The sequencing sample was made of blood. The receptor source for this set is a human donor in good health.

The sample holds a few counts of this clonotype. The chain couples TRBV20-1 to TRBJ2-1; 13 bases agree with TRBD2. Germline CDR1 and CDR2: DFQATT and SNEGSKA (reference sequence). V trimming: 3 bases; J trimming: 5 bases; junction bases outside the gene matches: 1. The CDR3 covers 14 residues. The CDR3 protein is CSARTSGGHNEQFF. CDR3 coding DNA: TGCAGTGCTAGGACTAGCGGGGGGCACAATGAGCAGTTCTTC.

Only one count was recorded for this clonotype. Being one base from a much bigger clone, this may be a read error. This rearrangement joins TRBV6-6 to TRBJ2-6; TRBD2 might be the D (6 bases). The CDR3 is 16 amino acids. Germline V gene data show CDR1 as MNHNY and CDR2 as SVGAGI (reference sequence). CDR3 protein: CASRRGLSSGANVRTF. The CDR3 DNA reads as TGTGCCAGCAGGAGGGGACTTTCCTCTGGGGCCAACGTCCGGACTTTC.

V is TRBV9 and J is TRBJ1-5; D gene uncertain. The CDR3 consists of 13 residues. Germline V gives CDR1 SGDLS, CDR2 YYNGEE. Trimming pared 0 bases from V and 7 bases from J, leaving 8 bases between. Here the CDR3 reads CASSVAPKQPQHF. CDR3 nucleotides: TGTGCCAGCAGCGTAGCCCCAAAGCAGCCCCAGCATTTT.

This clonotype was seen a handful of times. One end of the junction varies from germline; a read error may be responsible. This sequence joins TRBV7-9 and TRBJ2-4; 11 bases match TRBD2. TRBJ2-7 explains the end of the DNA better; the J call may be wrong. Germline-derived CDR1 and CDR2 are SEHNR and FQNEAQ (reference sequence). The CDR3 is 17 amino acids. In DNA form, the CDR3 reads TGTGCCGGCAGCTTAGACCTAGCGGGGGGCCTTCGTTACGAGCAGTACTTC. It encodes CAGSLDLAGGLRYEQYF.

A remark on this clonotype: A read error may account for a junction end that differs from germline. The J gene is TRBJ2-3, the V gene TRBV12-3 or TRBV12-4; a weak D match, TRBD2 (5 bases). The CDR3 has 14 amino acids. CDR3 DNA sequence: TGTGCCAGCAGTTCTACAGCTAGCACAGATGCGCAGTATTTT. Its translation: CASSSTASTDAQYF.

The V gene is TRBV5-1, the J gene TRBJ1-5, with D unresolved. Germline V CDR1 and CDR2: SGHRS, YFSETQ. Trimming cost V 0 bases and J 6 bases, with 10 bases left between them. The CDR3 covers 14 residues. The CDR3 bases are TGCGCCAGCAGCTTGGTGCAATCGGGTCAGCCCCAGCATTTT. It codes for CASSLVQSGQPQHF.

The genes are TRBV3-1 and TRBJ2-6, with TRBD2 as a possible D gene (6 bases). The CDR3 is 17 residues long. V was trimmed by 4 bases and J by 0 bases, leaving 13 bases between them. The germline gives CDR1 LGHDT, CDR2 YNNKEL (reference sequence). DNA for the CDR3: TGTGCCAGCAGCCTACGGACTACATCCTCTGGGGCCAACGTCCTGACTTTC. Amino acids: CASSLRTTSSGANVLTF.

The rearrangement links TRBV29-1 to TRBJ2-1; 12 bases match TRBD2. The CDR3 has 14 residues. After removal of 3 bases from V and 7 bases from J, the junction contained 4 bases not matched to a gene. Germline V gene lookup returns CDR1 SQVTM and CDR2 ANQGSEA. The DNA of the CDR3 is TGCAGCGTTGACGGACTAGCGGGGTTTAATGAGCAGTTCTTC. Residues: CSVDGLAGFNEQFF.

CDR3 DNA: TGCGCCAGCAGCACGATGACTAGCGGGGGGGCCGATGAGCAGTTCTTC. Translating gives CASSTMTSGGADEQFF. This chain connects TRBV5-1 to TRBJ2-1; TRBD2 matches at 14 bases. This CDR3 has 16 residues. With 4 bases clipped from V and 8 bases from J, the junction kept 8 bases outside the gene matches. Germline-derived CDR1 and CDR2 are SGHRS and YFSETQ.

CDR3 DNA: TGTGCCAGCAGTTTCACAGAAGAAGCTTTCTTT. The encoded protein is CASSFTEEAFF. This sequence joins TRBV12-3 or TRBV12-4 and TRBJ1-1, with D hard to call. This CDR3 is 11 amino acids long. The germline V and J ends were trimmed by 3 bases and 8 bases, with 7 bases remaining between them.

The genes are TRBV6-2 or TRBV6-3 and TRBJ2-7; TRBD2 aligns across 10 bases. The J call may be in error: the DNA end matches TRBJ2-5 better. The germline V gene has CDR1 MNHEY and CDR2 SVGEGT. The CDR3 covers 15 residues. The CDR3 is CASTSSGGNRETQYF. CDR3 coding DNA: TGTGCCAGCACCAGTAGCGGGGGGAATCGAGAGACCCAGTACTTC.

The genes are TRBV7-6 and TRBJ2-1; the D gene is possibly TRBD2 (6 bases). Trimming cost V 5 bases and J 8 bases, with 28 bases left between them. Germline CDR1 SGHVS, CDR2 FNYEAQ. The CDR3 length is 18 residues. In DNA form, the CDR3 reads TGTGCCAGCAGCCCGAGAACTAAGACTAGGGTCAATACTGATGAGCAGTTCTTC. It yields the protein CASSPRTKTRVNTDEQFF.

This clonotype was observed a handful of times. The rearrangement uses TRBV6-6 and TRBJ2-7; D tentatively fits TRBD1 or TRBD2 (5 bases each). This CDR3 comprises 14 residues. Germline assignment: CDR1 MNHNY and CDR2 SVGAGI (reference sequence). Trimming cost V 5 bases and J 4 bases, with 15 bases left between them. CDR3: CASSPGTLLYEQYF. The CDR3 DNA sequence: TGTGCCAGCAGTCCCGGGACCCTGCTTTACGAGCAGTACTTC.

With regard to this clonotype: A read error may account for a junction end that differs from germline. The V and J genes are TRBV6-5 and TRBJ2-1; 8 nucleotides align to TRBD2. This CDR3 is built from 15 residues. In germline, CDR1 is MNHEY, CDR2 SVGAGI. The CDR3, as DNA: TGTGCCACCAGGTACCCTGGGACTAGTGCTTGGGAGCAGCTCTTC. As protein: CATRYPGTSAWEQLF.

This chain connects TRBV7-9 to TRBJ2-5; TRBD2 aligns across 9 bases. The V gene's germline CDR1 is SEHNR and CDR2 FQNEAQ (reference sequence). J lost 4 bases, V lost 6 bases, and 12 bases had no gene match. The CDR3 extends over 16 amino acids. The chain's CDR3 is CASRPIKAGGPETQYF. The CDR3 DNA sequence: TGTGCCAGCAGACCTATCAAAGCGGGGGGTCCAGAGACCCAGTACTTC.

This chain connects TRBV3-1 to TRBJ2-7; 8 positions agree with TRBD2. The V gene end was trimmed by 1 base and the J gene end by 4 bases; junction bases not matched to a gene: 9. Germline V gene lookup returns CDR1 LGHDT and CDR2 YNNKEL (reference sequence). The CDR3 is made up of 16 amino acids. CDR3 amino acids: CASSQVLAGISYEQYF. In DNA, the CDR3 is TGTGCCAGCAGCCAAGTGTTAGCGGGGATAAGTTACGAGCAGTACTTC.

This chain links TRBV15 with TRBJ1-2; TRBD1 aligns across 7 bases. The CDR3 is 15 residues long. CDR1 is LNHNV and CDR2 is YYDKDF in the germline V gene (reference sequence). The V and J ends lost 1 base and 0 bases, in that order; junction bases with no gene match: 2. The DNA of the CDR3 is TGTGCCACCAGCAGAGGGGACAGAACTAACTATGGCTACACCTTC. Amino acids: CATSRGDRTNYGYTF.

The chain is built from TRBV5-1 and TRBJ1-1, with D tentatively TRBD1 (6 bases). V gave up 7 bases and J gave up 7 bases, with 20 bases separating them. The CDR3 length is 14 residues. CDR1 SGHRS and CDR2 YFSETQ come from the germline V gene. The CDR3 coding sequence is TGCGCCAGCGGCTATGGCAGGGGCGGGGGTGAAGCTTTCTTT. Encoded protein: CASGYGRGGGEAFF.

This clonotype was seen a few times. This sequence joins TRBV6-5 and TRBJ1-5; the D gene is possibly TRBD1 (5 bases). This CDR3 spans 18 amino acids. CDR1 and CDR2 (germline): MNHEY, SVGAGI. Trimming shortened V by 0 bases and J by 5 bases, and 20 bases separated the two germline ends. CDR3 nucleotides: TGTGCCAGCAGTTACTCGTTTGCGACAGTAGGTCCGGATCAGCCCCAGCATTTT. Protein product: CASSYSFATVGPDQPQHF.

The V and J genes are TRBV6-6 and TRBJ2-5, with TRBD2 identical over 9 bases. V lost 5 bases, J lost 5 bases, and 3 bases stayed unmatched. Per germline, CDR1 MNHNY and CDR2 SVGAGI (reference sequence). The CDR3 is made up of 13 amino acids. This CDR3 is CASSIAGVETQYF. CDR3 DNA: TGTGCCAGCAGTATAGCGGGAGTGGAGACCCAGTACTTC.

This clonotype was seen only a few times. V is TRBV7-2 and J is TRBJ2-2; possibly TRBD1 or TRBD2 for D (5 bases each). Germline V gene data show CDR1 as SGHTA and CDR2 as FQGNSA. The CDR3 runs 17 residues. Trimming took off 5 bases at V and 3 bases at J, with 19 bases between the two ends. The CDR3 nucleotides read TGTGCCAGCAGCCCTATTTCAGGGACGCTTCACACCGGGGAGCTGTTTTTT. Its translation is CASSPISGTLHTGELFF.

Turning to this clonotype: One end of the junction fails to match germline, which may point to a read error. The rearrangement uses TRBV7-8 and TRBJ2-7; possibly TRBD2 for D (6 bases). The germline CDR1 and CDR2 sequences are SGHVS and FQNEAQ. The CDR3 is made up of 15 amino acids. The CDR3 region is CASSLNGRTPGEQCF. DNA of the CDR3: TGTGCCAGCAGCTTAAATGGGAGAACCCCGGGAGAGCAGTGCTTC.

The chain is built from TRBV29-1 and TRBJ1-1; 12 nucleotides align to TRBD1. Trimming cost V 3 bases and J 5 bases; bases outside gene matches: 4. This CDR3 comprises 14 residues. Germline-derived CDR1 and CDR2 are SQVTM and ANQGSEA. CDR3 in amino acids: CSVEGTGGWTEAFF. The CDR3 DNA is TGCAGCGTTGAGGGGACAGGGGGCTGGACTGAAGCTTTCTTT.

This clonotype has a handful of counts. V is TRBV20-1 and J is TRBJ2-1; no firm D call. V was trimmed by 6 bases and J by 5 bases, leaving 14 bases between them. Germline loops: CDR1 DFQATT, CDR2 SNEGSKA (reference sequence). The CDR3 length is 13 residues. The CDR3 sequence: CSAKADHDNEQFF. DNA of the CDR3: TGCAGTGCCAAAGCCGACCACGACAATGAGCAGTTCTTC.

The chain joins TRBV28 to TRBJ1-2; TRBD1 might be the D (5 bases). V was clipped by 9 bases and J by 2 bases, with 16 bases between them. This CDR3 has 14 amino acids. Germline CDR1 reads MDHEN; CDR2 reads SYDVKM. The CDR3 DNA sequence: TGTGCCAGTAGCGCGGTGGGGCTGAACTATGGCTACACCTTC. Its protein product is CASSAVGLNYGYTF.

CDR3 protein: CASSHAWTGTIYEQYF. The DNA for the CDR3 is TGTGCCAGCAGCCACGCCTGGACAGGGACCATCTACGAGCAGTACTTC. This chain joins TRBV3-1 and TRBJ2-7; 8 bases are a match to TRBD1. CDR3 length equals 16 residues. In germline, CDR1 is LGHDT, CDR2 YNNKEL (reference sequence). Losses at the gene ends were 3 bases for V and 3 bases for J; bases not matched to a gene: 10.

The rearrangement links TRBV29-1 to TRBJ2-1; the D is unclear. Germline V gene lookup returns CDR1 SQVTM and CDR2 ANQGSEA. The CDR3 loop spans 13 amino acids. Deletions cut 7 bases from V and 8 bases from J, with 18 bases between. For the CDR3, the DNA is TGCAGCGGGCACGGAGAAGATTCCGATGAGCAGTTCTTC. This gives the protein CSGHGEDSDEQFF.